The T cell receptor (beta chain) described here comes from a study of graft-versus-host responses after intestinal transplantation. There are 15 residues in the CDR3. Germline V gives CDR1 SGHRS, CDR2 YFSETQ. Trimming cost V 7 bases and J 1 base; bases outside gene matches: 6. TCRdb's copy holds only in-frame clones and misses some; the assay was immunoSEQ multiplex PCR. The data contain tens of thousands of clones, roughly 87% of them seen just once; the ten biggest clones take up 11%. The genes are TRBV5-1 and TRBJ2-3; 10 bases match TRBD2. This receptor was identified in a human patient who received an intestinal transplant, so some T cells may come from the graft donor. This sample comprised PBMCs, obtained about 15 months after intestinal transplantation. CDR3 DNA sequence: TGCGCCAGCGGATCTAGCGGGAGCGGCACAGATACGCAGTATTTT. Translating gives CASGSSGSGTDTQYF.